This TCR beta chain was recovered during a study of T-cell memory formation after mild COVID-19. The wider study: Clusters were largely donor specific. Study observations and caveats: Whether day 37 second-wave clones are SARS-CoV-2-specific was not confirmed. Clones contracting over day 15 to 85 were CD4/CD8 balanced, with later expanders leaning CD4+.

On this clonotype: Its antigen is still unknown.

The TCR alpha and TCR beta cDNA libraries, bearing sample barcodes and UMIs, were generated by 5'RACE using constant-segment primers. TCRdb reprocessed the 5' RACE reads via MiXCR and lists one record per CDR3 protein. The data contain 380,000 or so distinct CDR3 sequences, over 13% of them seen just once; the ten biggest clones take up around a fifth. CDR1 and CDR2 from the germline V gene are MNHNY and SVGAGI (reference sequence). This CDR3 comprises 16 residues. The J segment lost 0 bases and the V segment lost 0 bases, leaving 2 bases of the junction unmatched. The TCR comes from a man aged 18 to 30 who had mild COVID-19 (a few samples of this study predate the infection). Cell type and time point are not known. Sequenced input: PBMCs or a T cell subset sorted from them (not recorded which). The genes are TRBV6-6 and TRBJ1-1; TRBD1 aligns across 9 bases. The CDR3 loop is CASSYSGQGMNTEAFF. The CDR3 DNA reads TGTGCCAGCAGTTACTCGGGACAGGGAATGAACACTGAAGCTTTCTTT.